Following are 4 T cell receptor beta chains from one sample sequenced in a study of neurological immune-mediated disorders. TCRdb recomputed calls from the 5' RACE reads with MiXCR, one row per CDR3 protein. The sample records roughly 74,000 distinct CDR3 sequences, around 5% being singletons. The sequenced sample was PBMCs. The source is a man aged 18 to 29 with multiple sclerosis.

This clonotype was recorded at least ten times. The CDR3 reads CAIRPGLTSYEQYF. The DNA for the CDR3 is TGTGCCATCAGGCCCGGACTAACCTCCTACGAGCAGTACTTC. V is TRBV10-3 and J is TRBJ2-7; perhaps TRBD2 as D (6 bases). This CDR3 is 14 amino acids long. V was shortened by 6 bases and J by 0 bases, with 12 bases between the two germline ends. From germline, CDR1 is ENHRY and CDR2 SYGVKD.

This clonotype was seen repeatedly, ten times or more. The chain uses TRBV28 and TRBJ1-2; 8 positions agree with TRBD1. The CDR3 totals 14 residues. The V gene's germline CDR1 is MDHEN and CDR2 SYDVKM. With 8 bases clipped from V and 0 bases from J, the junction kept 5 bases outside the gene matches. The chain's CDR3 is CASGQGPPNYGYTF. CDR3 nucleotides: TGTGCCAGCGGACAGGGCCCCCCTAACTATGGCTACACCTTC.

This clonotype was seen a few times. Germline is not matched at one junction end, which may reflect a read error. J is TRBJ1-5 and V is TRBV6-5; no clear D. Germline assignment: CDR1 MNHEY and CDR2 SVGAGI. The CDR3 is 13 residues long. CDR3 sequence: CASSYGGNQPQNF. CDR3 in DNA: TGTGCCAGCAGTTATGGTGGCAATCAGCCCCAGAATTTT.

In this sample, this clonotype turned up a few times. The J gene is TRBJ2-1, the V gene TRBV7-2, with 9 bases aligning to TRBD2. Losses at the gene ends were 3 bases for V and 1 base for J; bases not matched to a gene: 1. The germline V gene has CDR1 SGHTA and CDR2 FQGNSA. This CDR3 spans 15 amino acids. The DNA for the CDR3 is TGTGCCAGCAGCTTTGCGGGAGGGTCCTACAATGAGCAGTTCTTC. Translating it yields CASSFAGGSYNEQFF. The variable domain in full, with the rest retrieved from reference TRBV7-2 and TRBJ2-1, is GAGVSQSPSNKVTEKGKDVELRCDPISGHTALYWYRQSLGQGLEFLIYFQGNSAPDKSGLPSDRFSAERTGGSVSTLTIQRTQQEDSAVYLCASSFAGGSYNEQFFGPGTRLTVL.